Below, 10 T cell receptor beta chains from the same sample are listed, as sequenced in a study of blood T cell repertoires in COVID-19. TCRdb's table, derived via immunoSEQ multiplex PCR, lists solely in-frame clones and lacks some. The sample includes tens of thousands of clones, around four fifths of them seen just once. Input material: peripheral blood. All receptors derive from a man between 65 and 85 years old with acute or convalescent COVID-19.

This clone was counted a few times. The chain couples TRBV7-9 to TRBJ1-2; maybe TRBD1 (5 bases). CDR1 is SEHNR, CDR2 FQNEAQ, per germline (reference sequence). V lost 5 bases, J lost 6 bases, and 16 bases lay in between. The CDR3 has 14 residues. The CDR3 DNA reads TGTGCCAGCAGCCGCCGGGAGTTCAGGGATGGCTACACCTTC. Residues: CASSRREFRDGYTF.

Details on this clone: Other DNA sequences in the sample encode the same CDR3. The rearrangement joins TRBV7-2 to TRBJ1-5; 9 bases align to TRBD1. The CDR3 totals 15 residues. The V gene end was trimmed by 1 base and the J gene end by 5 bases; junction bases not matched to a gene: 3. CDR1 is SGHTA and CDR2 is FQGNSA in the germline V gene. The CDR3 here is CASSLVDRGDQPQHF. The CDR3 region has the DNA TGTGCCAGCAGCTTAGTCGACAGGGGGGATCAGCCCCAGCATTTT.

The V gene is TRBV11-2, the J gene TRBJ1-2; D call uncertain. The CDR3 has 12 residues. Germline assignment: CDR1 SGHAT and CDR2 FQNNGV. V gave up 4 bases and J gave up 6 bases, with 9 bases separating them. CDR3 nucleotides: TGTGCCAGCAGCTATGAGGGAGATGGCTACACCTTC. It specifies CASSYEGDGYTF.

In its sample, this clone was seen a few times. The genes are TRBV6-4 and TRBJ2-7, with a tentative D call TRBD1 (6 bases). V was shortened by 2 bases and J by 4 bases, with 30 bases between the two germline ends. This CDR3 spans 20 amino acids. Germline V gene lookup returns CDR1 MRHNA and CDR2 SNTAGT. For the CDR3, the DNA is TGTGCCAGCAGTGACCGGACAGACCTTTTGGGATTAGCAGGGCCTTACGAGCAGTACGTC. This encodes CASSDRTDLLGLAGPYEQYV.

The chain employs TRBV3-1 (or the pseudogene TRBV3-2) and TRBJ2-1; 8 bases are a match to TRBD2. The CDR3 consists of 17 residues. The V and J ends lost 3 bases and 0 bases, in that order; junction bases with no gene match: 7. The germline CDR1 and CDR2 sequences are LGHDT and YNNKEL (reference sequence). DNA for the CDR3: TGTGCCAGCAGCCACCTATCTGGGACTAGCTCCTACAATGAGCAGTTCTTC. The encoded protein is CASSHLSGTSSYNEQFF.

This sequence joins TRBV6-5 and TRBJ2-7, with TRBD1 matching over 8 bases. This CDR3 is 15 amino acids long. The junction had 5 bases not matched to a gene; V was cut back by 4 bases and J by 0 bases. Germline V CDR1 and CDR2: MNHEY, SVGAGI. CDR3 loop: CASSSAGQDSYEQYF. Here the CDR3 DNA reads TGTGCCAGCAGTTCCGCGGGACAGGACTCCTACGAGCAGTACTTC.

The V and J genes are TRBV19 and TRBJ1-1; D is uncertain. Germline CDR1 and CDR2: LNHDA and SQIVND (reference sequence). The CDR3 loop spans 13 amino acids. V was shortened by 5 bases and J by 10 bases, with 17 bases between the two germline ends. The CDR3 here is CASSGRPLAGAFF. The CDR3 DNA reads TGTGCCAGTAGTGGCAGACCGCTTGCGGGAGCTTTCTTT.

The genes are TRBV5-1 and TRBJ2-2, with D possibly being TRBD2 (6 bases). Germline CDR1 SGHRS, CDR2 YFSETQ. The ends were cut back, 4 bases at V and 5 bases at J, with 15 bases in the middle. The CDR3 runs 15 residues. The CDR3 region has the DNA TGCGCCAGCAGCGCCGGGACTTTGGGGACCGGGGAGCTGTTTTTT. Translation: CASSAGTLGTGELFF.

This chain uses TRBV7-3 with TRBJ2-3, with D perhaps TRBD1 (6 bases). The CDR3 length is 13 residues. Per germline, CDR1 SGHTA and CDR2 FQGTGA. Trimming shortened V by 5 bases and J by 4 bases, and 10 bases separated the two germline ends. The CDR3 loop reads CASSLTGSDTQYF. The CDR3 DNA reads TGTGCCAGCAGCCTTACAGGGTCAGATACGCAGTATTTT.

V is TRBV29-1 and J is TRBJ2-7, with D unclear. The CDR3 contains 12 residues. Germline V gene data show CDR1 as SQVTM and CDR2 as ANQGSEA. V lost 4 bases to trimming and J lost 2 bases, with 9 bases between them. DNA of the CDR3: TGCAGCGTTGGGGCAGCTACCTACGAGCAGTACTTC. This codes for CSVGAATYEQYF.